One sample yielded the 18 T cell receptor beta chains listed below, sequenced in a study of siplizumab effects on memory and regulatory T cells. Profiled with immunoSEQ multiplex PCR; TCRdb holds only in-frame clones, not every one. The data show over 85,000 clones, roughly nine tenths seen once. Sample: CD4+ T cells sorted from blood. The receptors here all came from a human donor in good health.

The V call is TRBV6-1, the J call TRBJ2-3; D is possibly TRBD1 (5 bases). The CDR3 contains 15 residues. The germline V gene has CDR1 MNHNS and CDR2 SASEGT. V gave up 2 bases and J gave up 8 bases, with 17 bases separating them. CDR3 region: CASSEFRSRVPTQYF. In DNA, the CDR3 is TGTGCCAGCAGTGAATTCCGGAGCAGGGTCCCTACGCAGTATTTT.

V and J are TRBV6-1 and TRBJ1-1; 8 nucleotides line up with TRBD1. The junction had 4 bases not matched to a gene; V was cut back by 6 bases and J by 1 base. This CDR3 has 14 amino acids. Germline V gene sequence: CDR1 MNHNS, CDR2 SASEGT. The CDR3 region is CASRRTGKNTEAFF. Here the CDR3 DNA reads TGTGCCAGCAGACGGACAGGGAAGAACACTGAAGCTTTCTTT.

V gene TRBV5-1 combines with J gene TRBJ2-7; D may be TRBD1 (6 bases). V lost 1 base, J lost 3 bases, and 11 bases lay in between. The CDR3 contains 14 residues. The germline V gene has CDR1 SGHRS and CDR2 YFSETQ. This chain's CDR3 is CASSLLGQNYEQYF. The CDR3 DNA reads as TGCGCCAGCAGCTTGTTAGGACAGAACTACGAGCAGTACTTC. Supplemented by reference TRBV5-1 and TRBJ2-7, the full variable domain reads KAGVTQTPRYLIKTRGQQVTLSCSPISGHRSVSWYQQTPGQGLQFLFEYFSETQRNKGNFPGRFSGRQFSNSRSEMNVSTLELGDSALYLCASSLLGQNYEQYFGPGTRLTVT.

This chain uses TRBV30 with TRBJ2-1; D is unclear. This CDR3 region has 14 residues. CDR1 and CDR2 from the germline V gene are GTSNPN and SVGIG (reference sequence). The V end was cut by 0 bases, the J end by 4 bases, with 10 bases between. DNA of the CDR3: TGTGCCTGGAGTGTAGGCGCGGCATACAATGAGCAGTTCTTC. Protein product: CAWSVGAAYNEQFF.

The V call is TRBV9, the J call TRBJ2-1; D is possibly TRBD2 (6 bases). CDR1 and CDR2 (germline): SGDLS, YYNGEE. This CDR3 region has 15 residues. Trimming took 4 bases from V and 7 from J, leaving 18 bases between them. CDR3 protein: CASSSRAPAGNEQFF. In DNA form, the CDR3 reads TGTGCCAGCAGCAGCAGGGCACCCGCGGGGAATGAGCAGTTCTTC.

This CDR3 reads CSVDSFDSFF. The CDR3 DNA follows: TGCAGCGTTGACTCGTTCGATTCTTTCTTT. The J gene is TRBJ1-1, the V gene TRBV29-1; D ambiguous. Germline loops: CDR1 SQVTM, CDR2 ANQGSEA. There are 10 residues in the CDR3. V was pared by 3 bases and J by 12 bases, with 11 bases between.

The DNA of the CDR3 is TGTGCCAGCAGACCCACAGTTAATCAGCCCCAGCATTTT. Translating it yields CASRPTVNQPQHF. The rearrangement uses TRBV6-1 and TRBJ1-5; no definite D call. This CDR3 spans 13 amino acids. Germline CDR1 and CDR2: MNHNS and SASEGT. Trimming took off 6 bases at V and 4 bases at J, with 10 bases between the two ends.

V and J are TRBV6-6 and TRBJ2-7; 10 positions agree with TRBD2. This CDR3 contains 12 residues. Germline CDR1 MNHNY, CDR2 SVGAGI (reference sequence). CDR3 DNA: TGTTCTAGCGGGAGAGGGACCAACGAGCAGTACTTC. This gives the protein CSSGRGTNEQYF.

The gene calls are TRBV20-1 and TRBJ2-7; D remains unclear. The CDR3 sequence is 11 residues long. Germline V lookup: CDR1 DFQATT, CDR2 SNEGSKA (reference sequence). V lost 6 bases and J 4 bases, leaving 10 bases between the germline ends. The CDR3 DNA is TGCAGTGCCCACATTGATTACGAGCAGTACTTC. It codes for CSAHIDYEQYF.

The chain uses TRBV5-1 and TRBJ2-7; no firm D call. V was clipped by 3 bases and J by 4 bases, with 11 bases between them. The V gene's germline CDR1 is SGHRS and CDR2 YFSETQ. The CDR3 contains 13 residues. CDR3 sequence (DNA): TGCGCCAGCAGCTCTCAAGGGAAATACGAGCAGTACTTC. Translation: CASSSQGKYEQYF.

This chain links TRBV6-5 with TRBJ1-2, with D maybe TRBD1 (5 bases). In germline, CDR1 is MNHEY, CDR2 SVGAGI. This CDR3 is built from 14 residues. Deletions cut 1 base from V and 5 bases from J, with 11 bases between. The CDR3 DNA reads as TGTGCCAGCAGTTACTTGGACATAGGGTATGGCTACACCTTC. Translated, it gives CASSYLDIGYGYTF.

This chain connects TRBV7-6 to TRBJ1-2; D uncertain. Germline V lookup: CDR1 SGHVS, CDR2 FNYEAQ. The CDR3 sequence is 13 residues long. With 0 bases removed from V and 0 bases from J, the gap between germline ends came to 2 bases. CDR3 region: CASSLAPNYGYTF. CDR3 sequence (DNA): TGTGCCAGCAGCTTAGCCCCTAACTATGGCTACACCTTC.

CDR3 in DNA: TGTGCCAGCAGCCCCGGGCCGAGAGGGTATGGCTACACCTTC. It yields the protein CASSPGPRGYGYTF. J is TRBJ1-2 and V is TRBV11-2; D is unclear. Germline V gene sequence: CDR1 SGHAT, CDR2 FQNNGV. This CDR3 is built from 14 residues. Trimming stripped 5 bases from V and 5 bases from J, with 15 bases between.

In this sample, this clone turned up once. CDR3 region: CASSLSQGISYEQYF. The CDR3, as DNA: TGTGCCAGCAGTTTAAGCCAGGGTATTTCCTACGAGCAGTACTTC. This sequence joins TRBV27 and TRBJ2-7, with D maybe TRBD1 (5 bases). Looked up from germline, CDR1 is MNHEY and CDR2 is SMNVEV (reference sequence). This CDR3 comprises 15 residues. With 2 bases removed from V and 1 base from J, the gap between germline ends came to 12 bases.

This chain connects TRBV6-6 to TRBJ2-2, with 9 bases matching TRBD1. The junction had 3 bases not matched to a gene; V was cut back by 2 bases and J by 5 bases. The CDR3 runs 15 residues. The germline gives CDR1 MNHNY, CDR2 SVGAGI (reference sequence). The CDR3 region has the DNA TGTGCCAGCAGTTACCGACAGGGGGGAACCGGGGAGCTGTTTTTT. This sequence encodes CASSYRQGGTGELFF.

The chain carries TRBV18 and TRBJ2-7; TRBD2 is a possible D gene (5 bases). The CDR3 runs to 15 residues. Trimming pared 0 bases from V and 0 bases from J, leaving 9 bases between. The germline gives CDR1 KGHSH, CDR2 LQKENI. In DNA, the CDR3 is TGTGCCAGCTCACCACCGACCCGGGGCTCCTACGAGCAGTACTTC. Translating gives CASSPPTRGSYEQYF.

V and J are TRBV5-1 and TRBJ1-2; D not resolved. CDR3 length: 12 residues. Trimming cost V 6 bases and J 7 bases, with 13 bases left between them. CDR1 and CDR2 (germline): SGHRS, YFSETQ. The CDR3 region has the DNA TGCGCCAGCAACAACCGTCGGGGTGGCTACACCTTC. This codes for CASNNRRGGYTF.

CDR3 sequence: CASSVELGDYEQYF. In DNA, the CDR3 is TGTGCCAGCAGCGTAGAACTGGGTGACTACGAGCAGTACTTC. The chain couples TRBV9 to TRBJ2-7, with unresolved D. The CDR3 spans 14 residues. V was trimmed by 0 bases and J by 3 bases, leaving 10 bases between them. Germline CDR1 and CDR2: SGDLS and YYNGEE.